Listed below are T cell receptor beta chains from one sample, sequenced in a study of T and B cells in COVID-19 patients. TCRdb used MiXCR to reprocess the multiplex PCR reads, holding one entry per CDR3 protein. The sample has fewer than 15,000 distinct CDR3 sequences, approximately 31% seen once. The source material was blood. These receptors all come from a human donor who had recovered from COVID-19. Both conserved end residues are part of each CDR3. The D gene is left open where the match is weak. Part of the rows lack a size; the others show once, few, many or a class for expanded clones.

cdr3_length	v_call	j_call	clone_size	d_call	cdr3_nt	cdr3_aa
14	TRBV24-1	TRBJ2-1	few	.	TGTGCCACCAGTGGAAGGGGCTCCTACAATGAGCAGTTCTTC	CATSGRGSYNEQFF
13	TRBV5-1	TRBJ2-5	few	.	TGCGCCACCGCAAACTTAAAATCTCCGACCCAGTACTTC	CATANLKSPTQYF
15	TRBV29-1	TRBJ1-1	many	.	TGCAGCGTTGAAGGTCGACAGGTCACGAACACTGAAGCTTTCTTT	CSVEGRQVTNTEAFF
16	TRBV18	TRBJ1-1	.	.	TGTGCCAGCTCACCTCCTTCTGCAGGGGTAGGCACTGAAGCTTTCTTT	CASSPPSAGVGTEAFF
15	TRBV7-6	TRBJ2-3	.	.	TGTGCCAGTTTCAGAGGGGTTTCTAGCACAGATACGCAGTATTTT	CASFRGVSSTDTQYF
13	TRBV6-2/TRBV6-3	TRBJ1-1	.	.	TGTGCCAGCAGTTACTCAGGAAACACTGTAGCTTTCTTT	CASSYSGNTVAFF
15	TRBV19	TRBJ1-5	.	TRBD1	TGTGCCAGTAGCAGGACAGGGGCTCGGAATCAGCCCCAGCATTTT	CASSRTGARNQPQHF
13	TRBV6-2/TRBV6-3	TRBJ2-5	many	.	TGTGCCAGCATTTTTGCAGGGGAAGAGACCCAGTACTTC	CASIFAGEETQYF
14	TRBV7-3	TRBJ2-1	.	.	TGTGCCAGCAGCTTGGGCGGGACTTACAATGAGCAGTTCTTC	CASSLGGTYNEQFF
17	TRBV19	TRBJ2-3	medium-sized	TRBD2	TGTGCCAGTAGTAGTCGAGGAACTAGCGGGAGGTCTGATACGCAGTATTTT	CASSSRGTSGRSDTQYF
13	TRBV11-1	TRBJ2-7	.	.	TGTGCCAGCAGCCCCACGCATACCTACGAGCAGTACTTC	CASSPTHTYEQYF
14	TRBV19	TRBJ1-2	few	TRBD1	TGTGCCAGTAGCGGGGACAGGGATCGATATGGCTACACCTTC	CASSGDRDRYGYTF
15	TRBV19	TRBJ2-3	many	TRBD2	TGTGCCAGTAGTAAAGTAGCGGGCCTCCAGGATACGCAGTATTTT	CASSKVAGLQDTQYF